The next 18 T cell receptor beta chains were all read from a single sample in a study of cytomegalovirus exposure and HLA in healthy donors. PCR used 60 Vbeta primers and 13 Jbeta primers. TCRdb's table, derived via immunoSEQ multiplex PCR, lists solely in-frame clones and lacks some. This table has 150,000 to 200,000 clones, about 80% appearing once. The sequencing input was PBMCs. These receptors were taken from a man younger than 35 in good health and CMV-seronegative.

V usage is TRBV27 and J usage is TRBJ2-7, with a weak D call TRBD1 (6 bases). This CDR3 has 13 residues. V lost 6 bases to trimming and J lost 3 bases, with 12 bases between them. Germline V lookup: CDR1 MNHEY, CDR2 SMNVEV (reference sequence). Here the CDR3 reads CASSDRYGYEQYF. The CDR3 region has the DNA TGTGCCAGCAGCGACAGGTACGGCTACGAGCAGTACTTC.

The chain uses TRBV28 and TRBJ2-7; 11 bases fit TRBD2. The CDR3 is 16 amino acids. V was pared by 6 bases and J by 3 bases, with 10 bases of the junction left unmatched. Germline CDR1 is MDHEN and CDR2 is SYDVKM. This CDR3 reads CASRLLSGTSGYEQYF. The CDR3 DNA is TGTGCCAGCAGATTACTTTCCGGGACTAGCGGCTACGAGCAGTACTTC.

V is TRBV7-2 and J is TRBJ1-1; 8 bases line up with TRBD1. This CDR3 is built from 14 residues. In germline, CDR1 is SGHTA, CDR2 FQGNSA. V lost 4 bases to trimming and J lost 4 bases; unmatched junction nucleotides: 5. CDR3 DNA sequence: TGTGCCAGCAGCTATTACGGACAGGGCACTGAAGCTTTCTTT. This encodes CASSYYGQGTEAFF. Drawing the rest from reference TRBV7-2 and TRBJ1-1, the complete variable domain is GAGVSQSPSNKVTEKGKDVELRCDPISGHTALYWYRQSLGQGLEFLIYFQGNSAPDKSGLPSDRFSAERTGGSVSTLTIQRTQQEDSAVYLCASSYYGQGTEAFFGQGTRLTVV.

The rearrangement links TRBV18 to TRBJ2-1; 12 bases map to TRBD2. The CDR3 consists of 16 residues. V shed 2 bases, J shed 10 bases, and the junction held 9 bases outside the gene matches. Germline V gene data show CDR1 as KGHSH and CDR2 as LQKENI. CDR3 coding DNA: TGTGCCAGCTCACCAATGGCGGCTAGCGGGAGGGGGGAGCAGTTCTTC. Amino acid sequence: CASSPMAASGRGEQFF.

This clone was observed a few times. The gene calls are TRBV5-1 and TRBJ2-2; D unresolved. This CDR3 comprises 14 residues. Germline V gene lookup returns CDR1 SGHRS and CDR2 YFSETQ. V was clipped by 3 bases and J by 7 bases, with 13 bases between them. DNA of the CDR3: TGCGCCAGCAGCTCGATCCTGACGGGCGGGGAGCTGTTTTTT. Its translation: CASSSILTGGELFF.

This clone came up a few times. The CDR3 sequence is CAISETGWDEQYF. The DNA of the CDR3 is TGTGCCATCAGTGAGACAGGTTGGGACGAGCAGTACTTC. J is TRBJ2-7 and V is TRBV10-3; D perhaps matches TRBD1 (5 bases). The CDR3 runs to 13 residues. The germline CDR1 and CDR2 sequences are ENHRY and SYGVKD. V lost 2 bases and J lost 5, with 10 bases in between.

Here the CDR3 DNA reads TGCGCCAGCAATAGCGGGGGGCCGAAGAATGAGCAGTTCTTC. Protein sequence: CASNSGGPKNEQFF. V gene TRBV10-1 combines with J gene TRBJ2-1; 10 bases fit TRBD2. V trimming: 7 bases; J trimming: 7 bases; junction bases outside the gene matches: 7. Germline CDR1 WNHNN, CDR2 SYGVQD (reference sequence). CDR3 length equals 14 residues.

The rearrangement links TRBV28 to TRBJ2-4; D unclear. CDR3 length equals 14 residues. CDR1 and CDR2 from the germline V gene are MDHEN and SYDVKM. Trimming took off 1 base at V and 0 bases at J, with 4 bases between the two ends. DNA of the CDR3: TGTGCCAGCAGTTTATCCGGAGCCAAAAACATTCAGTACTTC. Its translation is CASSLSGAKNIQYF.

The rearrangement links TRBV19 to TRBJ1-5; D ambiguous. The CDR3 extends over 13 amino acids. CDR1 and CDR2 (germline): LNHDA, SQIVND (reference sequence). V was cut by 4 bases and J by 0 bases, with 4 bases left in between. CDR3 nucleotide sequence: TGTGCCAGTAGTACGGTTAGCAATCAGCCCCAGCATTTT. This codes for CASSTVSNQPQHF.

This rearrangement joins TRBV6-6 to TRBJ2-7; 10 positions agree with TRBD1. Unmatched junction bases numbered 4, after V lost 7 bases and J lost 1 base. The germline V gene has CDR1 MNHNY and CDR2 SVGAGI (reference sequence). The CDR3 is 14 amino acids. The CDR3 sequence: CASNPGQGSYEQYF. CDR3 nucleotide sequence: TGTGCCAGCAACCCGGGACAGGGGTCCTACGAGCAGTACTTC.

The V gene is TRBV5-4, the J gene TRBJ2-2, with D possibly TRBD2 on 5 matching bases. Per germline, CDR1 SGHNT and CDR2 YYREEE (reference sequence). CDR3 length: 14 residues. V was shortened by 0 bases and J by 7 bases, with 10 bases between the two germline ends. CDR3 in amino acids: CASSLGRRGGELFF. For the CDR3, the DNA is TGTGCCAGCAGCTTGGGACGCCGGGGCGGGGAGCTGTTTTTT.

The CDR3 protein is CASSSGTLETQYF. The CDR3 coding sequence is TGTGCCAGCAGTTCCGGGACACTAGAGACCCAGTACTTC. The chain uses TRBV2 and TRBJ2-5; D is possibly TRBD1 (6 bases). Germline loops: CDR1 SNHLY, CDR2 FYNNEI. V was trimmed by 5 bases and J by 4 bases, leaving 11 bases between them. The CDR3 is 13 residues long.

The chain combines TRBV7-6 with TRBJ1-4; D possibly corresponds to TRBD1 (5 bases). Trimming removed 2 bases from V and 4 bases from J, with 17 bases in between. Germline values: CDR1 SGHVS, CDR2 FNYEAQ. The CDR3 contains 17 residues. The CDR3 sequence is CASSLTLGALVNEKLFF. The DNA of the CDR3 is TGTGCCAGCAGCTTAACTCTTGGGGCATTAGTTAATGAAAAACTGTTTTTT. Supplemented by reference TRBV7-6 and TRBJ1-4, the full variable domain reads GAGVSQSPRYKVTKRGQDVALRCDPISGHVSLYWYRQALGQGPEFLTYFNYEAQQDKSGLPNDRFSAERPEGSISTLTIQRTEQRDSAMYRCASSLTLGALVNEKLFFGSGTQLSVL.

This chain uses TRBV5-1 with TRBJ1-5; D might be TRBD1 (5 bases). In germline, CDR1 is SGHRS, CDR2 YFSETQ. V was cut by 1 base and J by 8 bases, with 10 bases left in between. This CDR3 has 13 amino acids. CDR3 bases: TGCGCCAGCAGCTTGTCGTGGGGCGAGCCCCAGCATTTT. Residues: CASSLSWGEPQHF.

V usage is TRBV28 and J usage is TRBJ2-1, with 10 bases matching TRBD2. The CDR3 contains 15 residues. Germline V gene sequence: CDR1 MDHEN, CDR2 SYDVKM. J lost 6 bases, V lost 4 bases, and 6 bases had no gene match. The CDR3 reads CASSSPGLATNEQFF. The CDR3 DNA reads TGTGCCAGCAGTTCTCCGGGACTAGCGACCAATGAGCAGTTCTTC.

The CDR3 region is CASSHRLAGGRGNNEQFF. As DNA, the CDR3 is TGCGCCAGCAGCCACCGTTTAGCGGGGGGGCGAGGGAACAATGAGCAGTTCTTC. The chain is built from TRBV4-1 and TRBJ2-1; 11 nucleotides line up with TRBD2. V trimming: 3 bases; J trimming: 5 bases; junction bases outside the gene matches: 12. Germline CDR1 MGHRA, CDR2 YSYEKL. This CDR3 region has 18 residues.

This chain joins TRBV27 and TRBJ1-4; D is uncertain. V lost 5 bases, J lost 8 bases, and 15 bases lay in between. This CDR3 is 14 amino acids long. Germline loops: CDR1 MNHEY, CDR2 SMNVEV (reference sequence). This CDR3 is CASSPRPFGEKLFF. CDR3 coding DNA: TGTGCCAGCAGTCCCAGGCCTTTTGGGGAAAAACTGTTTTTT.

The V and J genes are TRBV6-1 and TRBJ1-5; tentative D call: TRBD1 (6 bases). Germline CDR1 is MNHNS and CDR2 is SASEGT. This CDR3 has 13 residues. Trimming left V 2 bases short and J 5 bases short, with 7 bases between. The DNA for the CDR3 is TGTGCCAGCAGTGAAAGGGGGTATCAGCCCCAGCATTTT. Protein: CASSERGYQPQHF.